The sequence of this T cell receptor (beta chain) was determined in a study of blood T cell repertoires in COVID-19. Overall study: The cDNA or gDNA used as material had been derived from T cells, B-cell-depleted T cells, or PBMCs.

Using immunoSEQ multiplex PCR, the repertoire was profiled, and TCRdb retains in-frame clones only, with some absent. The sample yields 130,000 to 150,000 clones, approximately 89% seen once. This CDR3 spans 17 amino acids. V shed 4 bases and J 4 bases; nucleotides not matched to a gene: 11. Per germline, CDR1 KGHDR and CDR2 SFDVKD. The chain is built from TRBV24-1 and TRBJ2-3; 9 nucleotides match TRBD1. This TCR derives from a human donor in a cohort sampled during active COVID-19. The sample consisted of peripheral blood. The CDR3: CATSEWDRDLYADTQYF. DNA of the CDR3: TGTGCCACCAGTGAGTGGGACAGGGACCTTTACGCAGATACGCAGTATTTT.